The TCR beta chain under discussion was sequenced for a study of cytomegalovirus exposure and HLA in healthy donors. The CDR3 runs to 13 residues. In germline, CDR1 is MNHNS, CDR2 SASEGT. V was clipped by 8 bases and J by 6 bases, with 17 bases between them. The PCR made use of 60 Vbeta and 13 Jbeta primers. Libraries were prepared by immunoSEQ multiplex PCR; TCRdb keeps only in-frame clonotypes and omits some of them. This table has 150,000 to 200,000 clones, roughly 80% appearing once. The sample was PBMCs. The sequence came from a man aged 18 to 29 in good health and CMV-seronegative. The chain employs TRBV6-1 and TRBJ2-7; possibly TRBD1 for D (6 bases). This CDR3 is CASRDNTMGEQYF. The CDR3 DNA is TGTGCCAGCCGGGACAACACTATGGGCGAGCAGTACTTC.